The 19 T cell receptor beta chains below were found in one sample sequenced in a study of control samples from healthy donors and cancer patients. Libraries were prepared by immunoSEQ multiplex PCR; TCRdb keeps only in-frame clonotypes and omits some of them. The profile shows tens of thousands of clones, approximately 70% of them singletons. Material for sequencing was formalin-fixed, paraffin-embedded tissue. The receptors were sampled from a male donor with melanoma.

The chain employs TRBV7-3 and TRBJ1-2; tentatively, D is TRBD1 (5 bases). CDR1 SGHTA and CDR2 FQGTGA come from the germline V gene. With 4 bases removed from V and 3 bases from J, the gap between germline ends came to 18 bases. The CDR3 runs 16 residues. CDR3 amino acids: CASSWRGPPGDYGYTF. In DNA form, the CDR3 reads TGTGCCAGCAGCTGGAGGGGACCACCCGGGGACTATGGCTACACCTTC.

The chain is built from TRBV30 and TRBJ2-1, with 10 bases aligning to TRBD1. Germline CDR1 reads GTSNPN; CDR2 reads SVGIG (reference sequence). Trimming at V came to 1 base and at J to 8 bases, leaving 11 bases not matched to a gene. This CDR3 spans 16 amino acids. CDR3 amino acids: CAWSGQGAHGKDEQFF. CDR3 nucleotide sequence: TGTGCCTGGAGTGGACAGGGGGCGCACGGGAAAGATGAGCAGTTCTTC.

V and J are TRBV27 and TRBJ2-7; 10 nucleotides match TRBD2. J was trimmed by 3 bases and V by 5 bases; bases with no gene match: 7. The CDR3 is made up of 15 amino acids. Germline assignment: CDR1 MNHEY and CDR2 SMNVEV (reference sequence). CDR3 protein: CASSGAGTSVYEQYF. CDR3 DNA: TGTGCCAGCAGTGGCGCCGGGACTAGCGTCTACGAGCAGTACTTC.

The count of this clone is one. The CDR3 sequence is CASSIGLAGTYEQYF. The CDR3 DNA follows: TGTGCCAGTAGTATCGGCCTAGCGGGAACCTACGAGCAGTACTTC. The V gene is TRBV19, the J gene TRBJ2-7; 9 nucleotides match TRBD2. J gave up 2 bases and V 3 bases, and 5 bases lay outside the gene matches. Per the germline V gene, CDR1 is LNHDA and CDR2 is SQIVND (reference sequence). The CDR3 runs 15 residues.

This clone was seen once. Compared with germline, one end of the junction differs, possibly owing to a read error. The chain carries TRBV3-1 (or the pseudogene TRBV3-2) and TRBJ2-2, with D possibly being TRBD2 (6 bases). The CDR3 sequence is 13 residues long. CDR1 LGHDT and CDR2 YNNKEL come from the germline V gene (reference sequence). The CDR3 DNA reads as TGTGCCAGCAGCCTAACTAGCACCCGGGAGCTGTTTTTT. Protein product: CASSLTSTRELFF.

V usage is TRBV10-3 and J usage is TRBJ1-5, with 8 bases aligning to TRBD1. The CDR3 sequence is 13 residues long. Trimming cost V 7 bases and J 6 bases; bases outside gene matches: 5. The V gene's germline CDR1 is ENHRY and CDR2 SYGVKD. CDR3 sequence: CAIMQGAGQPQHF. CDR3 in DNA: TGTGCCATCATGCAGGGGGCGGGTCAGCCCCAGCATTTT.

This rearrangement joins TRBV19 to TRBJ2-7, with 7 bases lining up with TRBD1. V lost 6 bases and J lost 2; bases outside the gene matches: 10. The CDR3 has 15 amino acids. Germline assignment: CDR1 LNHDA and CDR2 SQIVND (reference sequence). For the CDR3, the DNA is TGTGCCAGTAGACTAAGGGACAGTGACCCCTACGAGCAGTACTTC. Protein: CASRLRDSDPYEQYF.

The genes are TRBV19 and TRBJ2-7, with D perhaps TRBD1 or TRBD2 (5 bases each). Germline V lookup: CDR1 LNHDA, CDR2 SQIVND (reference sequence). Between the trimmed V and J ends, which lost 5 bases and 8 bases, there was a span of 16 bases. This CDR3 has 13 amino acids. CDR3 loop: CASSPGTTGQQYF. The CDR3 bases are TGTGCCAGTAGTCCAGGGACCACTGGCCAGCAGTACTTC.

J is TRBJ2-7 and V is TRBV5-6; D may match TRBD1 or TRBD2 (6 bases each). The CDR3 sequence is 15 residues long. The germline gives CDR1 SGHDT, CDR2 YYEEEE. The V and J ends lost 4 bases and 2 bases respectively, with 16 bases between them. This CDR3 reads CASSPLQGGAYEQYF. The DNA of the CDR3 is TGTGCCAGCAGCCCACTACAGGGAGGCGCCTACGAGCAGTACTTC.

V gene TRBV10-3 combines with J gene TRBJ2-1, with a possible D match to TRBD2 (6 bases). Germline V lookup: CDR1 ENHRY, CDR2 SYGVKD. The CDR3 is made up of 15 amino acids. Trimming removed 6 bases from V and 9 bases from J, with 21 bases in between. CDR3 loop: CAIRGTAGPNGEQFF. Written as DNA, the CDR3 is TGTGCCATCAGGGGGACGGCGGGACCAAACGGTGAGCAGTTCTTC.

Here the CDR3 reads CASKPENDNEQFF. CDR3 in DNA: TGTGCCAGCAAACCGGAGAACGACAATGAGCAGTTCTTC. The rearrangement uses TRBV27 and TRBJ2-1; no clear D. The CDR3 runs 13 residues. CDR1 and CDR2 (germline): MNHEY, SMNVEV (reference sequence). V was pared by 7 bases and J by 5 bases, with 12 bases between.

The chain is built from TRBV6-5 and TRBJ2-5; D may be TRBD2 (5 bases). Germline values: CDR1 MNHEY, CDR2 SVGAGI. The germline V and J ends were trimmed by 6 bases and 8 bases, with 19 bases remaining between them. There are 14 residues in the CDR3. The CDR3 here is CASSRISSPGTQYF. The CDR3 region has the DNA TGTGCCAGCAGCCGGATCTCTAGCCCGGGCACCCAGTACTTC.

V and J are TRBV27 and TRBJ2-3; 8 nucleotides agree with TRBD2. Germline V lookup: CDR1 MNHEY, CDR2 SMNVEV (reference sequence). Germline trimming cut 5 bases from V and 0 bases from J; bases unmatched to any gene: 7. The CDR3 covers 16 residues. Written as DNA, the CDR3 is TGTGCCAGCAGTCACCTACTAGCGGCTAGCACAGATACGCAGTATTTT. It is translated as CASSHLLAASTDTQYF.

A single count supports this clone. Possible read error: a much larger clone is one base away. The chain has TRBV28 and TRBJ1-5; no reliable D call. CDR3 size: 15 residues. Trimming left V 5 bases short and J 3 bases short, with 14 bases between. In germline, CDR1 is MDHEN, CDR2 SYDVKM. This CDR3 is CASSPYIGYNQPQHF. CDR3 sequence (DNA): TGTGCCAGCAGTCCCTACATAGGGTACAATCAGCCCCAGCATTTT.

The chain joins TRBV11-2 to TRBJ2-7, with D perhaps matching TRBD2 (5 bases). Germline loops: CDR1 SGHAT, CDR2 FQNNGV. The CDR3 has 15 residues. Trimming cost V 5 bases and J 8 bases, with 22 bases left between them. In nucleotides, the CDR3 is TGTGCCAGCAGCCAGGAGAGGGCCGGGAAACGGAAGCAGTACTTC. Translating gives CASSQERAGKRKQYF.

This clone was counted a single time. The rearrangement uses TRBV7-9 and TRBJ2-7; TRBD2 matches 12 bases. Germline assignment: CDR1 SEHNR and CDR2 FQNEAQ (reference sequence). Trimming removed 5 bases from V and 2 bases from J; junction bases left unmatched: 10. The CDR3 is 17 residues long. The CDR3 is CASSPLAGGGGAYEQYF. The CDR3 bases are TGTGCCAGCAGCCCCCTAGCGGGAGGGGGGGGAGCCTACGAGCAGTACTTC.

The chain joins TRBV10-3 to TRBJ2-7, with 9 positions matching TRBD2. The germline gives CDR1 ENHRY, CDR2 SYGVKD. CDR3 size: 15 residues. V shed 8 bases and J 1 base; nucleotides not matched to a gene: 9. CDR3 DNA sequence: TGTGCCATCGCGGGGGGGGACAGCGGATCCTACGAGCAGTACTTC. Amino acids: CAIAGGDSGSYEQYF.

The J gene is TRBJ2-3, the V gene TRBV11-2; D is perhaps TRBD2 (5 bases). Germline V gene data show CDR1 as SGHAT and CDR2 as FQNNGV. Trimming shortened V by 6 bases and J by 5 bases, and 15 bases separated the two germline ends. The CDR3 contains 14 residues. The CDR3 sequence: CASSLRLAKDTQYF. DNA of the CDR3: TGTGCCAGCAGTCTAAGGCTAGCCAAAGATACGCAGTATTTT.

This clone was seen a handful of times. This chain's CDR3 is CASSSPGQGLSQQYF. The CDR3 DNA reads as TGTGCCAGCAGTTCCCCGGGACAGGGACTGTCCCAGCAGTACTTC. The J gene is TRBJ2-7, the V gene TRBV6-5, with TRBD1 matching over 9 bases. Germline trimming cut 4 bases from V and 8 bases from J; bases unmatched to any gene: 12. The CDR3 runs to 15 residues. From germline, CDR1 is MNHEY and CDR2 SVGAGI.